The next 5 T cell receptor beta chains were all read from a single sample in a study of Ad26.COV2.S vaccination and SARS-CoV-2 variants. Profiling relied on immunoSEQ multiplex PCR, and the TCRdb table lists in-frame clones only, not all of them. Here the sample spans 380,000 or so clones, approximately 83% being singletons. Documented treatment: 15 to 20 received Ad26.COV2.S at low or high dose, single or two shots; five or six received placebo; per-sample allocation not given. The investigators took samples on day 63 after the first vaccine or placebo injection. The material sequenced was peripheral blood, taken in a trial of Ad26.COV2.S vaccine versus placebo. All receptors derive from a person between 18 and 65 years old who received the Ad26.COV2.S COVID-19 vaccine or a placebo.

The V and J genes are TRBV19 and TRBJ2-1; possibly TRBD2 for D (5 bases). V was shortened by 4 bases and J by 5 bases, with 15 bases between the two germline ends. Germline loops: CDR1 LNHDA, CDR2 SQIVND (reference sequence). CDR3 length: 15 amino acids. The CDR3 region has the DNA TGTGCCAGTAGTAACCTCTTCGGGAAACACAATGAGCAGTTCTTC. It translates to CASSNLFGKHNEQFF.

This clone appeared many times. The gene calls are TRBV7-8 and TRBJ1-3; TRBD1 matches 7 bases. Germline lookup yields CDR1 SGHVS and CDR2 FQNEAQ. The CDR3 has 13 amino acids. Trimming took 10 bases from V and 4 from J; bases not matched to a gene: 7. As DNA, the CDR3 is TGTGCCACCCAACAGGGGCAGGGAAACACCATATATTTT. This encodes CATQQGQGNTIYF.

V is TRBV12-3 or TRBV12-4 and J is TRBJ2-7; D call uncertain. Trimming pared 8 bases from V and 0 bases from J, leaving 11 bases between. There are 13 residues in the CDR3. The CDR3 nucleotides read TGTGCCAGCGGTGACTTATACTCCTACGAGCAGTACTTC. Protein sequence: CASGDLYSYEQYF.

This chain connects TRBV2 to TRBJ2-5; 8 bases fit TRBD2. The CDR3 has 15 residues. Trimming took 5 bases from V and 5 from J; bases not matched to a gene: 10. CDR1 and CDR2 from the germline V gene are SNHLY and FYNNEI. CDR3 amino acids: CASSQPGLGAETQYF. The CDR3 region has the DNA TGTGCCAGCAGTCAGCCGGGACTAGGAGCCGAGACCCAGTACTTC. Supplemented by reference TRBV2 and TRBJ2-5, the full variable domain reads EPEVTQTPSHQVTQMGQEVILRCVPISNHLYFYWYRQILGQKVEFLVSFYNNEISEKSEIFDDQFSVERPDGSNFTLKIRSTKLEDSAMYFCASSQPGLGAETQYFGPGTRLLVL.

There are a few counts of this clone. The chain combines TRBV18 with TRBJ2-1; D not certain. The CDR3 is 11 residues long. V lost 6 bases and J lost 10, with 10 bases in between. Germline lookup yields CDR1 KGHSH and CDR2 LQKENI. CDR3 sequence (DNA): TGTGCCAGCTCCCGGACCAAGGAGCAGTTCTTC. It specifies CASSRTKEQFF. Using reference TRBV18 and TRBJ2-1 for the parts outside the CDR3, the full variable domain is NAGVMQNPRHLVRRRGQEARLRCSPMKGHSHVYWYRQLPEEGLKFMVYLQKENIIDESGMPKERFSAEFPKEGPSILRIQQVVRGDSAAYFCASSRTKEQFFGPGTRLTVL.